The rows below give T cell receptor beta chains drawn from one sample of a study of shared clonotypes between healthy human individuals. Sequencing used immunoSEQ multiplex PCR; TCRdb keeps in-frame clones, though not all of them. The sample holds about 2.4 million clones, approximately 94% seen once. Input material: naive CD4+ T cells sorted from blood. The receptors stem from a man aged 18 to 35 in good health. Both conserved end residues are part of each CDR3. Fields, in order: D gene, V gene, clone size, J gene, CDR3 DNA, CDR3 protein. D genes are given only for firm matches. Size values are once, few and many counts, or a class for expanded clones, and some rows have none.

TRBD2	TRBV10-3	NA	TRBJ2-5	TGTGCCATCAGTTACGGACTAGCCGAAGAGACCCAGTACTTC	CAISYGLAEETQYF
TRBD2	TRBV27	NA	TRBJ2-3	TGTGCCAGCTCCCGGGGGGGCCGGGGCACAGATACGCAGTATTTT	CASSRGGRGTDTQYF
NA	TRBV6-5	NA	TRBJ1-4	TGTGCCAGCAGCCCAGGCTTTAATGAAAAACTGTTTTTT	CASSPGFNEKLFF
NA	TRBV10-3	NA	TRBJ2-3	TGTGCCATCAGTGCGGCCATAGATACGCAGTATTTT	CAISAAIDTQYF
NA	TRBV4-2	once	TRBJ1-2	TGTGCCAGCAGCCAAGCGGCGGGCTTGATGGGCTATGGCTACACCTTC	CASSQAAGLMGYGYTF
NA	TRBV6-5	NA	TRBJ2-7	TGTGCCAGCAGTTACTCGAACGTAGGGATGGGGGGCGAGCAGTACTTC	CASSYSNVGMGGEQYF
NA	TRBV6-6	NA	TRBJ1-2	TGTGCCAGCAGTTACTTCAGAGCTGATGGCTACACCTTC	CASSYFRADGYTF
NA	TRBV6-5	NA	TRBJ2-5	TGTGCCAGCAGTCGGGACGGGAACCCAGAGACCCAGTACTTC	CASSRDGNPETQYF
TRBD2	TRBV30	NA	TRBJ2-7	TGTGCCTGGAGCATAGGACTAGCGGGAGGGGGGGAGCAGTACTTC	CAWSIGLAGGGEQYF
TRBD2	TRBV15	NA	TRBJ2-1	TGTGCCACCAGCAGAGATACTAGCGCCTACAATGAGCAGTTCTTC	CATSRDTSAYNEQFF
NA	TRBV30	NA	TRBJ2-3	TGTGCCTGGAGGCAGACTACAGATACGCAGTATTTT	CAWRQTTDTQYF
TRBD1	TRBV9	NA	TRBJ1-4	TGTGCCAGCAGCGTAGATCCGGACAGGTTCGCAACTAATGAAAAACTGTTTTTT	CASSVDPDRFATNEKLFF
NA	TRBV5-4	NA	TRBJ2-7	TGTGCCAGCAGCTTGGCCAGCGGGTCTCGCACCTACGAGCAGTACTTC	CASSLASGSRTYEQYF
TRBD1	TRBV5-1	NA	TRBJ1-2	TGCGCCAGCAGCCCTGGACAGGGAGGCTACACCTTC	CASSPGQGGYTF
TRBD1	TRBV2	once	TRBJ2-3	TGTGCCAGCAGTGACTTGCTAGGGGGCCGCACAGATACGCAGTATTTT	CASSDLLGGRTDTQYF
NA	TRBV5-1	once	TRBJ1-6	TGCGCCAGCAGTCTCCGGGACACTTATAATTCACCCCTCCACTTT	CASSLRDTYNSPLHF
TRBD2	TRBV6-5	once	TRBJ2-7	TGTGCCAGCAGTTACGCTCCGGGACTAGCGGGCGGCGAGCAGTACTTC	CASSYAPGLAGGEQYF
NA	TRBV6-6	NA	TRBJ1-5	TGTGCCAGCAGTTACGGGGGAGAGGGCAATCAGCCCCAGCATTTT	CASSYGGEGNQPQHF
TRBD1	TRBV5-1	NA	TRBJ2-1	TGCGCCAGCAGCTTGACAGGGGTGAATGAGCAGTTCTTC	CASSLTGVNEQFF
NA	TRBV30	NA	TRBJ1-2	TGTGCCTGGAGTCTCGGGCCCAACTATGGCTACACCTTC	CAWSLGPNYGYTF
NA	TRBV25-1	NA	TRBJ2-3	TGTGCCAGCAGTGCCCGGGGAGGCACAGATACGCAGTATTTT	CASSARGGTDTQYF
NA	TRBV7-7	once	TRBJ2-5	TGTGCTAGCAACCAGACAGCTGAAGAGACCCAGTACTTC	CASNQTAEETQYF
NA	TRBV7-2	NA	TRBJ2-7	TGTGCCAGCAGCCTGGGCTCCTACGAAGAGCAGTACTTC	CASSLGSYEEQYF
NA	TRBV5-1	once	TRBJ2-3	TGCGCCAGCAGCTTAGGTCCTGGCCGGGGGACAGATACGCAGTATTTT	CASSLGPGRGTDTQYF
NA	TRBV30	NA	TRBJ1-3	TGTGCCTGGAGTGTACTTGGGGGTACGTCTGGAAACACCATATATTTT	CAWSVLGGTSGNTIYF
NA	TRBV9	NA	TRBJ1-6	TGTGCCAGCAGCGTAGGCCAGTGGGATTCACCCCTCCACTTT	CASSVGQWDSPLHF
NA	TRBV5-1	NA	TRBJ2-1	TGCGCCAGCAGCTTGGCGGGCGGGGGCGTTTACAATGAGCAGTTCTTC	CASSLAGGGVYNEQFF
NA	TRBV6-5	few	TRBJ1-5	TGTGCCAGCAGTTCCGCCGCTAAGGATCAGCCCCAGCATTTT	CASSSAAKDQPQHF
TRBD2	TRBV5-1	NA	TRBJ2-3	TGCGCCAGCAGCTTGGGGGCTAGCGGCCACACAGATACGCAGTATTTT	CASSLGASGHTDTQYF
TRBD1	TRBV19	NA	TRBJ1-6	TGTGCCAGTAGCGAAATGGCAGGGGGCTCAAATAGGACACCCCTCCACTTT	CASSEMAGGSNRTPLHF
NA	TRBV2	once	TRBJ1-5	TGTGCCAGCAGTCTAAGGTGGAATCAGCCCCAGCATTTT	CASSLRWNQPQHF
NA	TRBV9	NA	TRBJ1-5	TGTGCCAGCAGCGTATCGGGGTCGGATCAGCCCCAGCATTTT	CASSVSGSDQPQHF
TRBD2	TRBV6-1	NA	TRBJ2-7	TGTGCCAGCAGCGACGGACTAGCGGGAGCCTACGAGCAGTACTTC	CASSDGLAGAYEQYF
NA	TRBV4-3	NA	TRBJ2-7	TGCGCCAGCAGCCAAGAATTAGGATCCTACGAGCAGTACTTC	CASSQELGSYEQYF
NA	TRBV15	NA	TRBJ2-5	TGTGCCACCAGCAGAGATGTGGTCCCAGAGACCCAGTACTTC	CATSRDVVPETQYF
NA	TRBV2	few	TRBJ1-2	TGTGCCAGCAAGGTGGGGAACTATGGCTACACCTTC	CASKVGNYGYTF
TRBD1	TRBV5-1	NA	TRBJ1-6	TGCGCCAGCAGCTTGAGGACAGGGGGAGATTCACCCCTCCACTTT	CASSLRTGGDSPLHF
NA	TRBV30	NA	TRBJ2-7	TGTGCCTGGAGTAAAAGATCCTCCTACGAGCAGTACTTC	CAWSKRSSYEQYF
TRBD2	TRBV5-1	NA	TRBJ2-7	TGCGCCAGCAGTCAGACTAGCGACCCTCCCTACGAGCAGTACTTC	CASSQTSDPPYEQYF
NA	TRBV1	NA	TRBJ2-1	TGCACCAGCAGCCAAGATGGAGTAGCGGGACGCAATGAGCAGTTCTTC	CTSSQDGVAGRNEQFF
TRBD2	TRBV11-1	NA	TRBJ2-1	TGTGCCAGCAGCCCTATAGCGGGGTACAATGAGCAGTTCTTC	CASSPIAGYNEQFF
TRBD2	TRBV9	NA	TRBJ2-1	TGTGCCAGCAGCGTAGATGGTAGCGGGAGAAGTGAGCAGTTCTTC	CASSVDGSGRSEQFF
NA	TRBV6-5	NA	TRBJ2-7	TGTGCCAGCAGTTACTCTACAGGGAACTACGAGCAGTACTTC	CASSYSTGNYEQYF
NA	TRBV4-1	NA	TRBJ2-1	TGCGCCAGCAGCCAAGAGGGCGGGAATGGAGTCAATGAGCAGTTCTTC	CASSQEGGNGVNEQFF
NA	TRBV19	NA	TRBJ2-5	TGTGCCAGTAGTAATAGGGGAGAGACCCAGTACTTC	CASSNRGETQYF
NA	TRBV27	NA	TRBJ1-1	TGTGCCAGCAGTTTATTTGGGTTGAACACTGAAGCTTTCTTT	CASSLFGLNTEAFF
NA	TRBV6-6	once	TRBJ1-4	TGTGCCAGCACCCAAGGGGGGAAAGGAGGAGAAAAACTGTTTTTT	CASTQGGKGGEKLFF
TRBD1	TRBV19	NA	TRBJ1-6	TGTGCCAGTAGGGCCGGGACAGGGGTCAGCGGTCCCCTCCACTTT	CASRAGTGVSGPLHF
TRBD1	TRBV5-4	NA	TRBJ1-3	TGTGCCAGCAGCTTGCCTGACAGGGATCAAAACACCATATATTTT	CASSLPDRDQNTIYF
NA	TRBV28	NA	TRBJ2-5	TGTGCCAGCACAACAGGGAAAGAGACCCAGTACTTC	CASTTGKETQYF
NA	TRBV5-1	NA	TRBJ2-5	TGCGCCAGCAGCTTGTTACCCCAAGAGACCCAGTACTTC	CASSLLPQETQYF
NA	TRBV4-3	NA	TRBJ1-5	TGCGCCAGCAGCCAAGAAGGGGTACAGCCCCAGCATTTT	CASSQEGVQPQHF
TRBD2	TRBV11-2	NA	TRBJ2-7	TGTGCCAGCAGCTTATACGGCGGGAGCTCCTACGAGCAGTACTTC	CASSLYGGSSYEQYF
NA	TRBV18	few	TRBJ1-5	TGTGCCAGCTCGCCACAGGGAAGGAGCAATCAGCCCCAGCATTTT	CASSPQGRSNQPQHF
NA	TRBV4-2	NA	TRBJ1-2	TGTGCCAGCAGCTTGATAGACCTGGCGGGCTATGGCTACACCTTC	CASSLIDLAGYGYTF
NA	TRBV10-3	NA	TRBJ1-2	TGTGCCATCAGTGAGGGGGGGCCTTCGAACTATGGCTACACCTTC	CAISEGGPSNYGYTF
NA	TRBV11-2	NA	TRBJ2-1	TGTGCCAGCAGCTTAGCCCAATATGAATTGCAGTTCTTC	CASSLAQYELQFF
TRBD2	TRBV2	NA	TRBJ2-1	TGTGCCAGCTCGGGTAGCGGGAGGCCCAATATCAATGAGCAGTTCTTC	CASSGSGRPNINEQFF